The clone carrying this T cell receptor beta chain was counted many times. The time point: newly diagnosed GD, antithyroid drugs for less than 3 months. From RNA extracted from PBMCs, the TCR library was made. The V gene's germline CDR1 is LNHDA and CDR2 SQIVND (reference sequence). V lost 1 base and J lost 4, with 11 bases in between. The CDR3 extends over 15 amino acids. The record originates from a study of regulatory T cells in long-lasting Graves disease. Arm-PCR of CDR3 regions and iRepertoire HTBI primers were used to build TCR beta libraries. MiXCR, run by TCRdb on the multiplex PCR reads, gives a single entry per CDR3 protein. The sample contains hundreds of thousands of distinct CDR3 sequences, 15% to 17% of which appear only once.

The J gene is TRBJ1-5, the V gene TRBV19; D not resolved. This TCR was recovered from a female donor with Graves disease. This specimen consisted of peripheral blood mononuclear cells (PBMCs), obtained at new diagnosis, from a patient treated with antithyroid drugs. The CDR3 DNA sequence: TGTGCCAGTAGTATAGGGCGGACCGAAAATCAGCCCCAGCATTTT. Its protein is CASSIGRTENQPQHF.